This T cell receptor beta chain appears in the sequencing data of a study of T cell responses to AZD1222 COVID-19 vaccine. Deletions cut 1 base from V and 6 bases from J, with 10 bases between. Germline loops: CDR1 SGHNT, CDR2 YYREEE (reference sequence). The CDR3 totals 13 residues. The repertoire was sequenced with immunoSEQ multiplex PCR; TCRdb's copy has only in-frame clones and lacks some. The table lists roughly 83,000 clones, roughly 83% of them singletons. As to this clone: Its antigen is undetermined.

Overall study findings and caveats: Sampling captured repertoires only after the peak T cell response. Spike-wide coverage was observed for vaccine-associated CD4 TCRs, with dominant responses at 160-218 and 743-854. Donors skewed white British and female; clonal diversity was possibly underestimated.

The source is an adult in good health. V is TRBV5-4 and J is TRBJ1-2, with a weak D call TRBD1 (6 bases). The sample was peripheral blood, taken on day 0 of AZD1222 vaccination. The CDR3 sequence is CASSLRGPDGYTF. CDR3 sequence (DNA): TGTGCCAGCAGCTTGCGGGGGCCGGATGGCTACACCTTC.